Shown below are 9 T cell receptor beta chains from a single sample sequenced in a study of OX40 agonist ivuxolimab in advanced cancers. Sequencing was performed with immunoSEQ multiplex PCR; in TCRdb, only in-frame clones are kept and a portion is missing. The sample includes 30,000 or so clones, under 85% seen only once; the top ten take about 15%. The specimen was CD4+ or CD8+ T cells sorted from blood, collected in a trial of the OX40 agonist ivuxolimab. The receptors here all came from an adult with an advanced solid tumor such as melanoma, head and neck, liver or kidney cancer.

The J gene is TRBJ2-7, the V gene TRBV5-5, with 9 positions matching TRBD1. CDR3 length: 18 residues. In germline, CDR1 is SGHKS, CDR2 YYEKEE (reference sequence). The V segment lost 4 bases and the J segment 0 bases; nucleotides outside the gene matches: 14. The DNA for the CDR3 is TGTGCCAGCAGCCGACGATCCGACAGGGGGACGACCTCCTACGAGCAGTACTTC. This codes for CASSRRSDRGTTSYEQYF.

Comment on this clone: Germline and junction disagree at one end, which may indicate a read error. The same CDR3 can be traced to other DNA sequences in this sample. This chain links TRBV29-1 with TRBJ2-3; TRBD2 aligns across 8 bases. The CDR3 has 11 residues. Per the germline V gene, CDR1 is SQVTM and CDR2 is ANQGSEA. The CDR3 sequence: CSVEDAGGQYF. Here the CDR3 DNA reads TGTAGCGTTGAAGATGCGGGAGGGCAGTATTTT.

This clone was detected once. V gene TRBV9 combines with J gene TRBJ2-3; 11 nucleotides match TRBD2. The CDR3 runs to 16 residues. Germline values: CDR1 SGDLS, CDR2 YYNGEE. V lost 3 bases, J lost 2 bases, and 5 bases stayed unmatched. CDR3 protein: CASSGGTSGYTDTQYF. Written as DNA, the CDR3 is TGTGCCAGCAGCGGGGGGACTAGCGGTTACACAGATACGCAGTATTTT.

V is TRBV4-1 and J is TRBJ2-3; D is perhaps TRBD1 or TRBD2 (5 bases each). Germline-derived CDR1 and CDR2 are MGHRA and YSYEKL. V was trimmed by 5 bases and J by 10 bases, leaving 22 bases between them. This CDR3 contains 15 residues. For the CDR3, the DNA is TGCGCCAGCAGCTACACGGAAGGGACCCCAGGGCCGCAGTATTTT. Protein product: CASSYTEGTPGPQYF.

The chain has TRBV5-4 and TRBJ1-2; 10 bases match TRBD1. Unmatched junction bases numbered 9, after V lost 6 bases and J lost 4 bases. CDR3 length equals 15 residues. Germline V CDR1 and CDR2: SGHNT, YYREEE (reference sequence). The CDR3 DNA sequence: TGTGCCAGCAACAACCGGGACAGGGGACCCTATGGCTACACCTTC. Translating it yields CASNNRDRGPYGYTF.

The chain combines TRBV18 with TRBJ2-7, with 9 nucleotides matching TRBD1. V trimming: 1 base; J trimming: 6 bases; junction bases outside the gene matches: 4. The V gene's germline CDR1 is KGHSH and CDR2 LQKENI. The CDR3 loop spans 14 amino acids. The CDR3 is CASSPQDRGSEQYF. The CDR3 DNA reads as TGTGCCAGCTCACCACAGGACAGGGGTAGCGAGCAGTACTTC.

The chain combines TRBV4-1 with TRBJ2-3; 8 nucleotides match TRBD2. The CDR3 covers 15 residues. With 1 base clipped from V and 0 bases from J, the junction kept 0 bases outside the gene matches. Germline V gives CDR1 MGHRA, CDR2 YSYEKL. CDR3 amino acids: CASSQAGGSTDTQYF. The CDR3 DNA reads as TGCGCCAGCAGCCAAGCGGGGGGGAGCACAGATACGCAGTATTTT.

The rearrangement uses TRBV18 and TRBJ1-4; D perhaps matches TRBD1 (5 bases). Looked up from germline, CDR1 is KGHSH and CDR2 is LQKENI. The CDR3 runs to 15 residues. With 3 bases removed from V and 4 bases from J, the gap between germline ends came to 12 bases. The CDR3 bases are TGTGCCAGCTCACCTAATGGACACTTTAATGAAAAACTGTTTTTT. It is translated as CASSPNGHFNEKLFF.

This CDR3 is CASSYGTGGYEQFF. The CDR3, as DNA: TGTGCCAGCAGTTACGGGACAGGGGGGTATGAGCAGTTCTTC. V is TRBV7-9 and J is TRBJ2-1, with 11 positions matching TRBD1. This CDR3 has 14 residues. The trim removed 6 bases at V and 8 bases at J, leaving 6 bases unmatched. The germline V gene has CDR1 SEHNR and CDR2 FQNEAQ (reference sequence).